The T cell receptor beta chain under discussion was sequenced for a study of T cells expressing NK-cell markers. Overall study: Repertoire data for TCR beta were derived from sorted T cells (CD3+CD56+NKG2C+, CD3+CD56+NKG2C- and CD3+CD56-NKG2C+). Regarding the study as a whole: Dominant NKG2C+ clonotypes made up roughly 1.0-7.5% of CD8+ T cells in several donors. Expanded NKG2C+ T cell clones were not confirmed as HCMV-specific.

This CDR3 is 15 amino acids long. The germline V gene has CDR1 DFQATT and CDR2 SNEGSKA (reference sequence). With respect to this clonotype: Its antigen is unidentified.

UMIs accompanied the 5'RACE template switching by which TCR beta cDNA was made. No DNA is given; TCRdb re-called the 5' RACE reads and lists each CDR3 protein once. Here the sample table reports 200,000 to 300,000 distinct CDR3 sequences. Sequencing input: blood T cells: a sorted CD56 or NKG2C T cell subset, CD4+ or CD8+ T cells, or bulk PBMC T cells (not recorded which). V usage is TRBV20-1 and J usage is TRBJ2-1; TCRdb selects TRBD2, and the lack of DNA leaves this call unchecked. The receptor comes from a woman between 18 and 70 years old in good health. The CDR3 sequence: CSARTSSPSYNEQFF.